This T cell receptor beta chain was captured in a study of shared clonotypes between healthy human individuals. As for the study in general: Per-donor plates numbered three CD4 naive, three CD4 memory, two CD8 naive and one CD8 memory. Points from the study as a whole: The study found lower generation probabilities in non-shared clonotypes than in those shared by all four donors. Sharing of clonotypes among donors was expected to vary with sequencing depth. Only a few donors were included, so the genetic and exposure-history diversity represented was limited.

Concerning this clone: Its target is not known.

The repertoire was sequenced with immunoSEQ multiplex PCR; TCRdb's copy has only in-frame clones and lacks some. The data contain 2 million or so clones, just under 95% of them singletons. Naivety among CD8 cells was defined by CD45RO negativity and positive CCR7 selection, thereby excluding terminally differentiated effector memory CD45RA+ cells. The germline V and J ends were trimmed by 6 bases and 4 bases, with 13 bases remaining between them. Germline lookup yields CDR1 SEHNR and CDR2 FQNEAQ (reference sequence). CDR3 length: 14 amino acids. The V gene is TRBV7-9, the J gene TRBJ1-3; D is perhaps TRBD1 (5 bases). Sequencing input: naive CD8+ T cells sorted from blood. The origin of this receptor is a young man in good health. The DNA of the CDR3 is TGTGCCAGCAGTCCAGACAGACTCGGAAACACCATATATTTT. The encoded protein is CASSPDRLGNTIYF.